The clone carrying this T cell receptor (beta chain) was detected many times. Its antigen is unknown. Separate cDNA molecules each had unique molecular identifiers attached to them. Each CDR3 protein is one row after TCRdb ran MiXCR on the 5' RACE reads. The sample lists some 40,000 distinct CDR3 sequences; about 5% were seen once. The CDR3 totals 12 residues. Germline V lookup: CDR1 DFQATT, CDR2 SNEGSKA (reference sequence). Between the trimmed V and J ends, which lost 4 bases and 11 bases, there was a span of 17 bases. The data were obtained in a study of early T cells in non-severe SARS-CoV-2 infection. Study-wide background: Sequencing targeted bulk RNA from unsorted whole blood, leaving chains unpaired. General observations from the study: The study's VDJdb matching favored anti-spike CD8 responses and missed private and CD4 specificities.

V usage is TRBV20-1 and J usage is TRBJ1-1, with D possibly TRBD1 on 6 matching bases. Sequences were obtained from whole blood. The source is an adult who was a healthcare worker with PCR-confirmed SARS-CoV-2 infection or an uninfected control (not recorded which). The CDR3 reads CSANVPGVRAFF. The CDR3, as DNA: TGCAGTGCTAATGTTCCAGGGGTACGGGCTTTCTTT.